This T cell receptor (beta chain) stems from a study of cytomegalovirus exposure and HLA in healthy donors. Vbeta (60) and Jbeta (13) primers were used in the PCR. The table came from immunoSEQ multiplex PCR; TCRdb's copy has only in-frame clones and leaves some out. The repertoire holds about 130,000 clones, with 83% as singletons. The V gene's germline CDR1 is MNHEY and CDR2 SMNVEV (reference sequence). The CDR3 is 16 residues long. V was shortened by 4 bases and J by 5 bases, with 19 bases between the two germline ends. The sample comprised PBMCs. The chain links TRBV27 to TRBJ2-3; TRBD2 might be the D (6 bases). This clonotype was obtained from a woman aged 40 to 49 in good health and CMV-seropositive. In DNA form, the CDR3 reads TGTGCCAGCAGTTCCCCGGTCGCGGAGGGCGAAGATACGCAGTATTTT. It is translated as CASSSPVAEGEDTQYF.